The present entry profiles one T cell receptor beta chain with its context. This table comes from immunoSEQ multiplex PCR, and its TCRdb copy is limited to in-frame clones, with some not included. The sample has over 80,000 clones; around 90% are singletons. The germline gives CDR1 SGHRS, CDR2 YFSETQ. Trimming removed 4 bases at V and 2 bases at J, with 9 bases between. This CDR3 region has 13 residues. This sample is drawn from a study of PD-1 blockade in classical Hodgkin lymphoma. Relapses following autologous stem cell transplantation were seen in all patients, with brentuximab vedotin exposure varying.

The receptor was isolated from a human donor with classical Hodgkin lymphoma. This chain connects TRBV5-1 to TRBJ1-1, with a tentative D call TRBD1 (5 bases). This sample comprised peripheral blood mononuclear cells (PBMCs), obtained at baseline. In DNA, the CDR3 is TGCGCCAGCAGCCTCGACAGCAACACTGAAGCTTTCTTT. Protein product: CASSLDSNTEAFF. The whole variable domain, remainder taken from reference TRBV5-1 and TRBJ1-1, is KAGVTQTPRYLIKTRGQQVTLSCSPISGHRSVSWYQQTPGQGLQFLFEYFSETQRNKGNFPGRFSGRQFSNSRSEMNVSTLELGDSALYLCASSLDSNTEAFFGQGTRLTVV.